A selection of T cell receptor beta chains follows, all from one sample in a study of cytomegalovirus exposure and HLA in healthy donors. Sequencing was performed with immunoSEQ multiplex PCR; in TCRdb, only in-frame clones are kept and a portion is missing. This sample yields around 120,000 clones, of which roughly 88% are seen a single time; 1.5% to 2% belongs to the top ten. The specimen was PBMCs. These receptors were obtained from a young man in good health and CMV-seronegative. The CDR3 runs from the conserved cysteine through the conserved F or W. The order of the fields is J gene, clone size, D gene, V gene, CDR3 protein, CDR3 DNA. A D gene is named only where the DNA matches it firmly. Clone size is stated in some rows and not others, as once, few, many or a class when expanded.

j_gene: TRBJ2-7
abundance: .
d_gene: .
v_gene: TRBV2
CDR3aa: CASTTGHTYEQYF
CDR3nt: TGTGCCAGCACCACGGGACACACCTACGAGCAGTACTTC

j_gene: TRBJ2-6
abundance: .
d_gene: .
v_gene: TRBV9
CDR3aa: CASSASLVSGANVLTF
CDR3nt: TGTGCCAGCAGCGCTAGCCTTGTCTCTGGGGCCAACGTCCTGACTTTC

j_gene: TRBJ2-7
abundance: .
d_gene: TRBD2
v_gene: TRBV29-1
CDR3aa: CSAGLAGSRYEQYF
CDR3nt: TGCAGCGCGGGACTAGCGGGATCCCGCTACGAGCAGTACTTC

j_gene: TRBJ2-7
abundance: few
d_gene: TRBD1
v_gene: TRBV14
CDR3aa: CASSQVGTGGYEQYF
CDR3nt: TGTGCCAGCAGCCAAGTCGGGACAGGGGGCTACGAGCAGTACTTC

j_gene: TRBJ2-3
abundance: .
d_gene: .
v_gene: TRBV7-2
CDR3aa: CASSFEADSTDTQYF
CDR3nt: TGTGCCAGCAGCTTCGAGGCGGATAGCACAGATACGCAGTATTTT

j_gene: TRBJ2-7
abundance: .
d_gene: TRBD2
v_gene: TRBV28
CDR3aa: CASSLSGTSGIYYEQYF
CDR3nt: TGTGCCAGCAGTTTATCAGGGACTAGCGGGATCTACTACGAGCAGTACTTC

j_gene: TRBJ2-3
abundance: .
d_gene: TRBD1
v_gene: TRBV6-5
CDR3aa: CASNLQGATDTQYF
CDR3nt: TGTGCCAGCAACCTACAGGGGGCTACAGATACGCAGTATTTT

j_gene: TRBJ2-7
abundance: once
d_gene: .
v_gene: TRBV6-1
CDR3aa: CASSGRGAWDEQYF
CDR3nt: TGTGCCAGCAGTGGACGGGGGGCCTGGGACGAGCAGTACTTC

j_gene: TRBJ2-3
abundance: .
d_gene: .
v_gene: TRBV27
CDR3aa: CASSLERGDTQYF
CDR3nt: TGTGCCAGCAGCCTAGAACGAGGGGATACGCAGTATTTT

j_gene: TRBJ1-1
abundance: .
d_gene: TRBD1
v_gene: TRBV28
CDR3aa: CASSYTGGRTEAFF
CDR3nt: TGTGCCAGCAGTTATACAGGGGGCAGAACTGAAGCTTTCTTT

j_gene: TRBJ2-7
abundance: once
d_gene: .
v_gene: TRBV4-1
CDR3aa: CASSQVQGSYEQYF
CDR3nt: TGCGCCAGCAGCCAAGTACAGGGCTCCTACGAGCAGTACTTC

j_gene: TRBJ1-1
abundance: .
d_gene: .
v_gene: TRBV6-5
CDR3aa: CASSYQGRLAAFF
CDR3nt: TGTGCCAGCAGTTACCAGGGGCGCTTAGCAGCTTTCTTT

j_gene: TRBJ2-7
abundance: .
d_gene: TRBD2
v_gene: TRBV28
CDR3aa: CASSPSGRANDYEQYF
CDR3nt: TGTGCCAGCAGCCCTAGCGGGAGGGCCAACGATTACGAGCAGTACTTC

j_gene: TRBJ2-3
abundance: .
d_gene: TRBD2
v_gene: TRBV11-3
CDR3aa: CASSIKVAGGGDTQYF
CDR3nt: TGTGCCAGCAGCATCAAAGTAGCGGGAGGCGGAGATACGCAGTATTTT

j_gene: TRBJ2-7
abundance: .
d_gene: TRBD1
v_gene: TRBV5-4
CDR3aa: CASRQDRDLFYEQYF
CDR3nt: TGTGCCAGCAGACAGGACAGGGACCTGTTCTACGAGCAGTACTTC

j_gene: TRBJ1-1
abundance: .
d_gene: TRBD1
v_gene: TRBV19
CDR3aa: CASSQDRVQVAFF
CDR3nt: TGTGCCAGTAGCCAGGACAGGGTCCAAGTAGCTTTCTTT

j_gene: TRBJ1-5
abundance: .
d_gene: .
v_gene: TRBV18
CDR3aa: CASSPAAEGSNQPQHF
CDR3nt: TGTGCCAGCTCACCGGCAGCGGAGGGTAGCAATCAGCCCCAGCATTTT

j_gene: TRBJ2-7
abundance: .
d_gene: .
v_gene: TRBV6-5
CDR3aa: CASEGGSYEQYF
CDR3nt: TGTGCCAGCGAGGGGGGGTCCTACGAGCAGTACTTC

j_gene: TRBJ1-4
abundance: .
d_gene: .
v_gene: TRBV11-2
CDR3aa: CASRNGGSGEKLFF
CDR3nt: TGTGCCAGCCGTAATGGAGGGTCAGGTGAAAAACTGTTTTTT

j_gene: TRBJ1-1
abundance: .
d_gene: .
v_gene: TRBV6-6
CDR3aa: CATEPQGQGTEAFF
CDR3nt: TGTGCCACGGAACCACAGGGTCAGGGGACTGAAGCTTTCTTT

j_gene: TRBJ1-1
abundance: .
d_gene: TRBD1
v_gene: TRBV5-1
CDR3aa: CASSSDRDEAFF
CDR3nt: TGCGCCAGCAGCTCAGACAGGGATGAAGCTTTCTTT

j_gene: TRBJ1-1
abundance: .
d_gene: TRBD1
v_gene: TRBV2
CDR3aa: CARTGTGENTEAFF
CDR3nt: TGTGCCAGGACAGGGACAGGGGAGAACACTGAAGCTTTCTTT

j_gene: TRBJ2-7
abundance: .
d_gene: TRBD2
v_gene: TRBV6-4
CDR3aa: CASSASSSGGAYEQYF
CDR3nt: TGTGCCAGCAGCGCCTCCTCTAGCGGGGGGGCTTACGAGCAGTACTTC

j_gene: TRBJ2-2
abundance: .
d_gene: .
v_gene: TRBV2
CDR3aa: CASSEEQNTGELFF
CDR3nt: TGTGCCAGCAGTGAAGAGCAGAACACCGGGGAGCTGTTTTTT

j_gene: TRBJ1-2
abundance: .
d_gene: .
v_gene: TRBV6-5
CDR3aa: CASSATGNYGYTF
CDR3nt: TGTGCCAGCAGCGCTACAGGGAACTATGGCTACACCTTC

j_gene: TRBJ2-2
abundance: .
d_gene: TRBD1
v_gene: TRBV28
CDR3aa: CASSYRQGRTGELFF
CDR3nt: TGTGCCAGCAGCTATAGACAGGGAAGGACCGGGGAGCTGTTTTTT

j_gene: TRBJ2-1
abundance: .
d_gene: TRBD2
v_gene: TRBV27
CDR3aa: CASSLFVAGGSSYNEQFF
CDR3nt: TGTGCCAGCAGTTTATTCGTAGCGGGGGGGAGCTCCTACAATGAGCAGTTCTTC

j_gene: TRBJ2-7
abundance: once
d_gene: TRBD1
v_gene: TRBV28
CDR3aa: CASSLLQGAYEQYF
CDR3nt: TGTGCCAGCAGTTTGTTACAGGGGGCCTACGAGCAGTACTTC

j_gene: TRBJ1-5
abundance: .
d_gene: TRBD1
v_gene: TRBV6-4
CDR3aa: CASSDNMTGEGQPQHF
CDR3nt: TGTGCCAGCAGTGACAACATGACAGGGGAGGGTCAGCCCCAGCATTTT

j_gene: TRBJ1-4
abundance: .
d_gene: TRBD1
v_gene: TRBV7-7
CDR3aa: CASSPAGTGKLFF
CDR3nt: TGTGCCAGCAGCCCAGCCGGGACAGGGAAACTGTTTTTT

j_gene: TRBJ1-5
abundance: .
d_gene: .
v_gene: TRBV4-2
CDR3aa: CASSQDFDRSYQPQHF
CDR3nt: TGTGCCAGCAGCCAAGACTTTGACAGGAGCTATCAGCCCCAGCATTTT

j_gene: TRBJ2-7
abundance: .
d_gene: TRBD2
v_gene: TRBV28
CDR3aa: CASTTSSGGLHYEQYF
CDR3nt: TGTGCCAGCACCACCTCTAGCGGGGGGCTCCACTACGAGCAGTACTTC

j_gene: TRBJ2-1
abundance: .
d_gene: TRBD2
v_gene: TRBV7-2
CDR3aa: CASGGLAAYNEQFF
CDR3nt: TGTGCCAGCGGGGGACTAGCGGCCTACAATGAGCAGTTCTTC

j_gene: TRBJ2-7
abundance: .
d_gene: .
v_gene: TRBV7-9
CDR3aa: CASSHTGPGEQYF
CDR3nt: TGTGCCAGCAGCCACACAGGGCCGGGCGAGCAGTACTTC